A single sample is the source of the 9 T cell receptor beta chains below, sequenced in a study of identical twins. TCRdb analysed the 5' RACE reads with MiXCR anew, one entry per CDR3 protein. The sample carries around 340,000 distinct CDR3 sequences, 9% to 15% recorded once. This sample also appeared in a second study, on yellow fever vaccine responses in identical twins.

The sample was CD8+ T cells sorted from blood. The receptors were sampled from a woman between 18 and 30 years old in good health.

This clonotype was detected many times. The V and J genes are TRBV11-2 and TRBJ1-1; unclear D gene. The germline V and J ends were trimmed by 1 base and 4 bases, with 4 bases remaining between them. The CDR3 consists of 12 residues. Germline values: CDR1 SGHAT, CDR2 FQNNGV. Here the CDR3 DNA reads TGTGCCAGCAGCTTAGTTGTCACTGAAGCTTTCTTT. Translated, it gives CASSLVVTEAFF. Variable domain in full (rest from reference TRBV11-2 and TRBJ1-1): EAGVAQSPRYKIIEKRQSVAFWCNPISGHATLYWYQQILGQGPKLLIQFQNNGVVDDSQLPKDRFSAERLKGVDSTLKIQPAKLEDSAVYLCASSLVVTEAFFGQGTRLTVV.

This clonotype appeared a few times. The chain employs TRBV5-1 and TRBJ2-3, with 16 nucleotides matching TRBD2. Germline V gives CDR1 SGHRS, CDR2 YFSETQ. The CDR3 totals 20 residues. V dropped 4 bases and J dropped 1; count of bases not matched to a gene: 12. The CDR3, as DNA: TGCGCCAGCAGCCAATTCCCGGGACTAGCGGGGGGGCTCGGCACAGATACGCAGTATTTT. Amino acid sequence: CASSQFPGLAGGLGTDTQYF.

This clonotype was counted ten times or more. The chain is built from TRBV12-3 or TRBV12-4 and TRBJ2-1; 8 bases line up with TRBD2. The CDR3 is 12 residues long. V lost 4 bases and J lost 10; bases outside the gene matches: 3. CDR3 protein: CASSSGTREQFF. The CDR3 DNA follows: TGTGCCAGCAGTTCGGGGACTAGAGAGCAGTTCTTC.

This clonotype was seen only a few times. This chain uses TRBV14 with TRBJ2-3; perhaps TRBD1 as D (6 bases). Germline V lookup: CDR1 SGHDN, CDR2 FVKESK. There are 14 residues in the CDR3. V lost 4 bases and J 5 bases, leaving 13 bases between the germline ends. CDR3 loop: CASSLYQTGDTQYF. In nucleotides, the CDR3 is TGTGCCAGCAGCCTATACCAGACAGGAGATACGCAGTATTTT.

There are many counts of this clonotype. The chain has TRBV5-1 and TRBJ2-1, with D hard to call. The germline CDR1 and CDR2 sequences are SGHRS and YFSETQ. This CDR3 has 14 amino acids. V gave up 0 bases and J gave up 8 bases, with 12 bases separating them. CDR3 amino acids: CASSLVVGLDEQFF. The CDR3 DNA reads TGCGCCAGCAGCTTGGTGGTCGGGTTGGATGAGCAGTTCTTC.

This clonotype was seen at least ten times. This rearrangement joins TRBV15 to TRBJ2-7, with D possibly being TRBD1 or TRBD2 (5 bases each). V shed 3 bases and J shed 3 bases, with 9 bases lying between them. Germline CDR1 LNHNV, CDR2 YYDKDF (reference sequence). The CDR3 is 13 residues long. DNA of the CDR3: TGTGCCACCAGCAGTACGAGGGGCTACGAGCAGTACTTC. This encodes CATSSTRGYEQYF.

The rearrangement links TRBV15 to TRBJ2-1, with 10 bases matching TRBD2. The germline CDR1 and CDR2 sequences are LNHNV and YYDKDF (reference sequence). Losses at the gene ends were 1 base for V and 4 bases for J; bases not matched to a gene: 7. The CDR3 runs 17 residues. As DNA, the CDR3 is TGTGCCACCAGCAGAGCAGAGCGGGGGGGCATGTACAATGAGCAGTTCTTC. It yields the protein CATSRAERGGMYNEQFF.

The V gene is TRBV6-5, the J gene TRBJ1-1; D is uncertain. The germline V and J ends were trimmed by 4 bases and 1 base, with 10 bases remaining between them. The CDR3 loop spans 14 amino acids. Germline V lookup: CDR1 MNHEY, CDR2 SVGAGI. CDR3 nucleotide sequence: TGTGCCAGCAGTTCGACGCCCGAGAACACTGAAGCTTTCTTT. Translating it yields CASSSTPENTEAFF.

The CDR3 region is CASRPFRRPKTSGRASYEQYF. The CDR3 DNA follows: TGTGCAAGTCGTCCGTTCCGTCGGCCAAAGACTAGCGGGAGGGCCTCCTACGAGCAGTACTTC. This chain joins TRBV12-2 and TRBJ2-7; no DNA check was done on the table's D call, TRBD2. TRBV12-2 is a pseudogene. The CDR3 extends over 21 amino acids.